This T cell receptor (beta chain) originates from a study of blood T cell repertoires in COVID-19. Study summary: The United States, Italy and Spain were the sources of the acute and convalescent COVID-19 samples. PBMCs, B-cell-depleted T cells, or T cells were the source of the cDNA or gDNA that made up the material.

In the source study's methods: Amplification with reference gene primers provided the estimates of nucleated cell counts. The table came from immunoSEQ multiplex PCR; TCRdb's copy has only in-frame clones and leaves some out. D and trimming were read from the DNA, whereas the V and J calls and clone size are those reported in that table. The sample lists fewer than 110,000 clones, about 91% occurring once. This CDR3 contains 15 residues. Germline lookup yields CDR1 SEHNR and CDR2 FQNEAQ (reference sequence). Trimming removed 5 bases from V and 9 bases from J, with 19 bases in between. This chain connects TRBV7-9 to TRBJ2-2; D might be TRBD2 (5 bases). Sequenced sample: peripheral blood. This receptor was obtained from a man aged 45 to 65 with active or convalescent COVID-19. The CDR3 bases are TGTGCCAGCAGCCCCCTTCTTAGAGGGAACCGGGAGCTGTTTTTT. Residues: CASSPLLRGNRELFF.